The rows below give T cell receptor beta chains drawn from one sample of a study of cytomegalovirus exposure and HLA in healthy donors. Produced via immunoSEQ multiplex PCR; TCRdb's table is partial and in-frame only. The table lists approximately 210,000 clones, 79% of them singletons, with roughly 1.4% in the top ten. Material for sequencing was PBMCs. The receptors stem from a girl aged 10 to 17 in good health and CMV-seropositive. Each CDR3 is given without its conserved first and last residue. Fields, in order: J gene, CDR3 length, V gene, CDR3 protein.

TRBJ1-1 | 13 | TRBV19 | ASSLDAGLGAEAF
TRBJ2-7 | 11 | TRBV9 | ASSGAGGFGQY
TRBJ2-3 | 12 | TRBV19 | ASRTGQGTDTQY
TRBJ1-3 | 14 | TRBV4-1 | ASSQADRKSGNTIY
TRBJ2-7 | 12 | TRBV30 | AWTRGGGIYEQY
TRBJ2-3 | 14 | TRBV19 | ASKRGTVTSTDTQY
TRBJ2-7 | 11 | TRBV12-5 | ASGPISVGEQY
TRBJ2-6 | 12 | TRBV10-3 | AIRSVSGANVLT
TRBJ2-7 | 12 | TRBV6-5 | ASSRDFSSYEQY
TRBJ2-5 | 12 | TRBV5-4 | ASSLDRGRETQY
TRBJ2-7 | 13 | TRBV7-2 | ASSLGPGQGDEQY
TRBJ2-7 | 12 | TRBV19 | ASSIGQGAGEQY
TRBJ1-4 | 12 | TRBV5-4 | ASSLETGGEKLF
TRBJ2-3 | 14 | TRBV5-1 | ASSLWSGGASDTQY
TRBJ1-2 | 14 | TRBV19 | ASSGEDWGKGYGYT
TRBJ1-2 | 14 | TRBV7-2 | ASSLVSGTGSSGYT
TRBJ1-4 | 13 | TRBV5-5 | ASTRGGAPNEKLF
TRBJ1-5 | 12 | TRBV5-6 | ASSDWDRGQPQH
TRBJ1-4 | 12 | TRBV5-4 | ASSLVGRDEKLF
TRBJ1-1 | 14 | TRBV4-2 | ASSHPPGQVNTEAF
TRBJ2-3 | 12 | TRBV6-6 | ASGWVAGGHTQY
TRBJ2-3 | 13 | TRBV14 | ASSQGGGGAYTQY
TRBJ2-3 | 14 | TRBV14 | ASSQRTGLGTDTQY
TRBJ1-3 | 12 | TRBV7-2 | ASSPASVGNTIY
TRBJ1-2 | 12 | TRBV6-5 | ASSYPGKGGGYT
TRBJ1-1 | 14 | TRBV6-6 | ASSKITGGWDTEAF
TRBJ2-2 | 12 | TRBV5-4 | ASSSSGVAGELF
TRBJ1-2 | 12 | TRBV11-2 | ASSSDRNYYGYT
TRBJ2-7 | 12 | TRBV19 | ASSLLGESYEQY
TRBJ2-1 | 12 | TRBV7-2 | ASSPGTLNNEQF
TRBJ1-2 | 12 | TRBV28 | ASSPGAGGYGYT
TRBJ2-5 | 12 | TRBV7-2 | ASSLGGGGETQY
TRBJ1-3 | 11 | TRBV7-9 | ASSGGDGNTIY
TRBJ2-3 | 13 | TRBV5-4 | ASSTGTPDTDTQY
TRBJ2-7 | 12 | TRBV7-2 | ASSDSRPSYEQY
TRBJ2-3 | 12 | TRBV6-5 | ASRKPGGADTQY
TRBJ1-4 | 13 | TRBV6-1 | ASSEVWEGGEKLF
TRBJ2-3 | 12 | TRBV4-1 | ASSPRLAGDTQY
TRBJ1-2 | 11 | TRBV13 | ASSLDRWGGYT
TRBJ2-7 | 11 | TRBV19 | ASSLSGAYEQY
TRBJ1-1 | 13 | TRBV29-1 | SVEFRGQKNTEAF